The 31 T cell receptor beta chains listed next were all sequenced from one sample in a study of a mutant IDH1 vaccine in newly diagnosed glioma. This sample's time point: week 47, end of study. Topical imiquimod was applied with each vaccine dose, which held 300 ug of mutant IDH1 20-mer peptide. This table comes from immunoSEQ multiplex PCR, and its TCRdb copy is limited to in-frame clones, with some not included. The table shows approximately 60,000 clones, with around 83% occurring only once. Their target antigens are unknown. The sequences come from PBMCs, collected from a glioma patient whose treatment included an IDH1 peptide vaccine. The source is a man younger than 40 with glioma.

The rearrangement uses TRBV5-4 and TRBJ2-1, with 10 bases lining up with TRBD2. This CDR3 spans 16 amino acids. Germline V gives CDR1 SGHNT, CDR2 YYREEE (reference sequence). Trimming removed 4 bases from V and 8 bases from J; junction bases left unmatched: 12. CDR3 DNA sequence: TGTGCCAGCAGCAGACTAGCGGGCCACAGTGGGGATGAGCAGTTCTTC. Its protein is CASSRLAGHSGDEQFF.

The chain recombines TRBV6-1 with TRBJ2-5; 8 bases fit TRBD1. The CDR3 extends over 16 amino acids. CDR1 is MNHNS, CDR2 SASEGT, per germline. V lost 1 base to trimming and J lost 7 bases; unmatched junction nucleotides: 11. CDR3 nucleotide sequence: TGTGCCAGCAGTGAAGACGTATTGGACAGGGAAGTGACCCAGTACTTC. Translation gives CASSEDVLDREVTQYF.

The chain combines TRBV7-9 with TRBJ2-1, with unresolved D. Germline lookup yields CDR1 SEHNR and CDR2 FQNEAQ (reference sequence). The CDR3 is 13 amino acids. V dropped 0 bases and J dropped 7 bases, with 7 bases sitting between them. The CDR3 protein is CASSLADPNEQFF. As DNA, the CDR3 is TGTGCCAGCAGCTTAGCGGACCCGAATGAGCAGTTCTTC.

V and J are TRBV5-1 and TRBJ2-1, with no clear D. Germline values: CDR1 SGHRS, CDR2 YFSETQ. This CDR3 has 13 amino acids. Trimming pared 4 bases from V and 4 bases from J, leaving 9 bases between. As DNA, the CDR3 is TGCGCCAGCAGCCTGGGTTCTTACAATGAGCAGTTCTTC. Residues: CASSLGSYNEQFF.

The chain recombines TRBV18 with TRBJ2-7; a weak D match, TRBD1 (6 bases). Germline CDR1 KGHSH, CDR2 LQKENI. V lost 2 bases, J lost 3 bases, and 17 bases lay in between. This CDR3 has 16 residues. The CDR3: CASSPMTTGHFYEQYF. The CDR3 region has the DNA TGTGCCAGCTCACCAATGACGACGGGACACTTCTACGAGCAGTACTTC.

V usage is TRBV5-6 and J usage is TRBJ2-5; 7 bases line up with TRBD1. CDR3 length equals 13 residues. Germline assignment: CDR1 SGHDT and CDR2 YYEEEE. The V gene end was trimmed by 4 bases and the J gene end by 5 bases; junction bases not matched to a gene: 5. CDR3 in amino acids: CASSVGTAETQYF. CDR3 sequence (DNA): TGTGCCAGCAGCGTAGGGACAGCGGAGACCCAGTACTTC.

V usage is TRBV28 and J usage is TRBJ1-5; D possibly corresponds to TRBD1 (5 bases). The germline CDR1 and CDR2 sequences are MDHEN and SYDVKM. The CDR3 sequence is 18 residues long. With 2 bases removed from V and 11 bases from J, the gap between germline ends came to 28 bases. As DNA, the CDR3 is TGTGCCAGCAGTTTACCCTACGACAGCAGTAGGGAAAGGTTCGCCCAGCATTTT. Amino acid sequence: CASSLPYDSSRERFAQHF.

The chain combines TRBV5-4 with TRBJ1-1; 12 bases line up with TRBD1. Germline assignment: CDR1 SGHNT and CDR2 YYREEE (reference sequence). This CDR3 contains 18 residues. V lost 0 bases, J lost 4 bases, and 10 bases stayed unmatched. The CDR3 DNA follows: TGTGCCAGCAGCTTGGTCCCGGGACAGGGGGCGTTCGGCACTGAAGCTTTCTTT. The encoded protein is CASSLVPGQGAFGTEAFF.

The V call is TRBV5-1, the J call TRBJ1-4, with D possibly matching TRBD1 (5 bases). Germline V gives CDR1 SGHRS, CDR2 YFSETQ. This CDR3 has 14 amino acids. The V end was cut by 0 bases, the J end by 8 bases, with 11 bases between. DNA for the CDR3: TGCGCCAGCAGCTTGGCCGGCAGGGTCGAAAAACTGTTTTTT. Translated, it gives CASSLAGRVEKLFF.

This clone appeared a single time. This chain connects TRBV13 to TRBJ2-2; TRBD2 aligns across 7 bases. The CDR3 length is 15 residues. Looked up from germline, CDR1 is PRHDT and CDR2 is FYEKMQ (reference sequence). Unmatched junction bases numbered 5, after V lost 4 bases and J lost 3 bases. CDR3 sequence: CASSSGGRHTGELFF. The CDR3 DNA is TGTGCCAGCAGCTCGGGGGGTAGGCACACCGGGGAGCTGTTTTTT. Combining the CDR3 with reference TRBV13 and TRBJ2-2 gives the whole variable domain AAGVIQSPRHLIKEKRETATLKCYPIPRHDTVYWYQQGPGQDPQFLISFYEKMQSDKGSIPDRFSAQQFSDYHSELNMSSLELGDSALYFCASSSGGRHTGELFFGEGSRLTVL.

The gene calls are TRBV25-1 and TRBJ2-5; D may match TRBD1 or TRBD2 (5 bases each). TRBJ2-7 matches the DNA end more closely, so the J call is doubtful. CDR1 MGHDK and CDR2 SYGVNS come from the germline V gene. This CDR3 is 12 amino acids long. This chain's CDR3 is CASSPWGYEQYF. CDR3 bases: TGTGCCAGCAGTCCCTGGGGGTACGAGCAGTACTTC.

J is TRBJ2-5 and V is TRBV14; 8 nucleotides agree with TRBD1. CDR1 SGHDN and CDR2 FVKESK come from the germline V gene. V was clipped by 5 bases and J by 3 bases; unmatched bases: 11. The CDR3 runs 16 residues. CDR3 nucleotides: TGTGCCAGCAGCTCGGGAAGGGACAGGAGAAAAGAGACCCAGTACTTC. Protein product: CASSSGRDRRKETQYF.

The chain has TRBV29-1 and TRBJ2-6; no definite D call. V lost 4 bases to trimming and J lost 0 bases, with 7 bases between them. The CDR3 is made up of 14 amino acids. The V gene's germline CDR1 is SQVTM and CDR2 ANQGSEA. The CDR3 nucleotides are TGCAGCGTTGGCCAAAGCTCTGGGGCCAACGTCCTGACTTTC. As protein: CSVGQSSGANVLTF.

The V gene is TRBV19, the J gene TRBJ1-3, with 7 bases lining up with TRBD1. V lost 3 bases, J lost 0 bases, and 11 bases stayed unmatched. There are 18 residues in the CDR3. The germline gives CDR1 LNHDA, CDR2 SQIVND (reference sequence). The CDR3 here is CASSIVSGQRYSGNTIYF. The CDR3 nucleotides read TGTGCCAGTAGTATTGTCTCGGGACAGCGATACTCTGGAAACACCATATATTTT.

The rearrangement uses TRBV6-1 and TRBJ1-5; D is uncertain. The V and J ends lost 6 bases and 9 bases respectively, with 9 bases between them. CDR3 size: 11 residues. Germline CDR1 is MNHNS and CDR2 is SASEGT. The CDR3 sequence: CASRLLGPQHF. CDR3 coding DNA: TGTGCCAGCAGACTGCTGGGGCCCCAGCATTTT.

The chain is built from TRBV14 and TRBJ1-4; 8 bases align to TRBD1. Trimming took 0 bases from V and 7 from J; bases not matched to a gene: 1. This CDR3 region has 14 residues. Germline CDR1 is SGHDN and CDR2 is FVKESK. This CDR3 reads CASSQEDRGEKLFF. CDR3 DNA: TGTGCCAGCAGCCAAGAAGACAGGGGTGAAAAACTGTTTTTT.

V usage is TRBV27 and J usage is TRBJ1-2; no reliable D call. CDR1 is MNHEY, CDR2 SMNVEV, per germline (reference sequence). The CDR3 length is 15 residues. The germline V and J ends were trimmed by 2 bases and 4 bases, with 14 bases remaining between them. CDR3 nucleotides: TGTGCCAGCAGTTTAGCCCCCTCGCGGGCCTATGGCTACACCTTC. Protein sequence: CASSLAPSRAYGYTF.

V gene TRBV19 combines with J gene TRBJ1-5; 7 bases align to TRBD1. J was trimmed by 5 bases and V by 6 bases; bases with no gene match: 10. In germline, CDR1 is LNHDA, CDR2 SQIVND (reference sequence). This CDR3 has 15 residues. The CDR3 protein is CASRTAGQRYQPQHF. CDR3 in DNA: TGTGCCAGTAGGACTGCGGGACAGAGGTATCAGCCCCAGCATTTT.

This clone appeared once. The chain carries TRBV30 and TRBJ1-6, with 11 bases fitting TRBD1. The ends lost 5 bases at V and 6 bases at J; junction bases unmatched: 6. CDR3 length: 15 residues. Germline values: CDR1 GTSNPN, CDR2 SVGIG (reference sequence). The CDR3 reads CAWVTGTGGNSPLHF. For the CDR3, the DNA is TGTGCCTGGGTGACGGGGACAGGGGGTAATTCACCCCTCCACTTT.

The sample holds a few counts of this clone. The chain couples TRBV20-1 to TRBJ2-5, with D uncertain. V was shortened by 5 bases and J by 1 base, with 5 bases between the two germline ends. CDR1 is DFQATT, CDR2 SNEGSKA, per germline (reference sequence). There are 11 residues in the CDR3. The CDR3, as DNA: TGCAGTGCTCTCATCCAAGAGACCCAGTACTTC. This encodes CSALIQETQYF.

V and J are TRBV6-6 and TRBJ2-3; D may correspond to TRBD1 or TRBD2 (5 bases each). Germline V gene data show CDR1 as MNHNY and CDR2 as SVGAGI (reference sequence). V lost 7 bases and J lost 1, with 15 bases in between. This CDR3 has 15 amino acids. The CDR3 coding sequence is TGTGCCAGCAACCCCGGGGTGGGACGCACAGATACGCAGTATTTT. It translates to CASNPGVGRTDTQYF.

This clone was detected once. The V gene is TRBV11-2, the J gene TRBJ2-1; 7 nucleotides align to TRBD2. The ends lost 5 bases at V and 0 bases at J; junction bases unmatched: 10. The CDR3 is made up of 17 amino acids. Germline values: CDR1 SGHAT, CDR2 FQNNGV. The CDR3 nucleotides are TGTGCCAGCAGCCACCCCCGCGGGGGAGGCTCCTACAATGAGCAGTTCTTC. This codes for CASSHPRGGGSYNEQFF.

Turning to this clone: The junction does not match germline at one end; this may be a read error. The V and J genes are TRBV6-1 and TRBJ1-4; D may be TRBD1 (6 bases). Germline V gene lookup returns CDR1 MNHNS and CDR2 SASEGT. The CDR3 length is 14 residues. The CDR3: CASSEGGGNEKLFF. In nucleotides, the CDR3 is TGTGCCAGCAGCGAAGGGGGGGGAAATGAAAAACTGTTTTTT.

This chain uses TRBV25-1 with TRBJ1-2; D unresolved. Per the germline V gene, CDR1 is MGHDK and CDR2 is SYGVNS. V was pared by 6 bases and J by 3 bases, with 8 bases between. This CDR3 comprises 12 residues. CDR3 DNA: TGTGCCAGCAGCCCGGACCACTATGGCTACACCTTC. Translating gives CASSPDHYGYTF.

The chain is built from TRBV19 and TRBJ2-5; TRBD2 agrees at 7 bases. The trim removed 4 bases at V and 2 bases at J, leaving 10 bases unmatched. The V gene's germline CDR1 is LNHDA and CDR2 SQIVND (reference sequence). The CDR3 is made up of 16 amino acids. The CDR3 bases are TGTGCCAGTAGTACTTCTAGCGGTCTACTACAAGAGACCCAGTACTTC. This gives the protein CASSTSSGLLQETQYF.

This clone was detected once. The chain couples TRBV5-1 to TRBJ1-4; 7 bases match TRBD1. The CDR3 sequence is 15 residues long. Looked up from germline, CDR1 is SGHRS and CDR2 is YFSETQ. The J segment lost 1 base and the V segment lost 3 bases, leaving 3 bases of the junction unmatched. The CDR3 loop is CASSSTGVTNEKLFF. CDR3 DNA: TGCGCCAGCAGCTCCACAGGGGTAACTAATGAAAAACTGTTTTTT. Based on the CDR3 plus reference TRBV5-1 and TRBJ1-4, the full variable domain is KAGVTQTPRYLIKTRGQQVTLSCSPISGHRSVSWYQQTPGQGLQFLFEYFSETQRNKGNFPGRFSGRQFSNSRSEMNVSTLELGDSALYLCASSSTGVTNEKLFFGSGTQLSVL.

This chain connects TRBV30 to TRBJ1-6, with 8 bases matching TRBD1. Looked up from germline, CDR1 is GTSNPN and CDR2 is SVGIG (reference sequence). CDR3 length equals 13 residues. V shed 4 bases and J 7 bases; nucleotides not matched to a gene: 3. The CDR3 nucleotides read TGTGCCTGGACAGGGGGCGCGAATTCACCCCTCCACTTT. It codes for CAWTGGANSPLHF.

The chain has TRBV7-9 and TRBJ1-3, with TRBD1 as a possible D gene (6 bases). Germline V lookup: CDR1 SEHNR, CDR2 FQNEAQ (reference sequence). The CDR3 runs to 14 residues. The V gene lost 6 bases and the J gene lost 3 bases, with 12 bases spanning the gap. The CDR3 loop is CASSSTGFGNTIYF. CDR3 DNA: TGTGCCAGCAGTTCTACAGGGTTTGGAAACACCATATATTTT.

V usage is TRBV15 and J usage is TRBJ1-2; tentative D call: TRBD1 (5 bases). This CDR3 region has 14 residues. Germline V gene lookup returns CDR1 LNHNV and CDR2 YYDKDF (reference sequence). Trimming removed 1 base at V and 6 bases at J, with 12 bases between. The DNA of the CDR3 is TGTGCCACCAGCAGAGTTTCTGGGGGTGATGGCTACACCTTC. Amino acids: CATSRVSGGDGYTF.

CDR3 sequence reads: CASSLGHKNTEAFF. CDR3 DNA: TGTGCCAGCAGCCTGGGACACAAGAACACTGAAGCTTTCTTT. The chain joins TRBV5-8 to TRBJ1-1; D possibly corresponds to TRBD1 (6 bases). V was cut by 4 bases and J by 1 base, with 11 bases left in between. CDR1 is SGHTS, CDR2 YDEGEE, per germline. This CDR3 spans 14 amino acids.

The CDR3 DNA follows: TGCGCCAGCAGCCAAATGAGCCGGCCAACTAATGAAAAACTGTTTTTT. Its protein is CASSQMSRPTNEKLFF. The chain combines TRBV4-1 with TRBJ1-4; D is uncertain. Between the trimmed V and J ends, which lost 2 bases and 0 bases, there was a span of 10 bases. Germline-derived CDR1 and CDR2 are MGHRA and YSYEKL. This CDR3 is 16 amino acids long.